This TCR beta chain was captured in a study of T cell clonotyping in hematopoietic cell transplantation. At the level of the study: Recipients' pretransplant samples followed cytoreduction. Study observations and caveats: Recipient TCR diversity dropped after transplant; expanded clonotypes rose from day 30 to 180.

On this clone: The antigen is undetermined.

Some clones are missing from TCRdb's copy, which holds only in-frame ones; the method was immunoSEQ multiplex PCR. The sample yields tens of thousands of clones, less than 75% seen once. Time point of the sample: recipient sample about 28 days before transplant, after cytoreduction. This TCR derives from a man in his forties or fifties with myelodysplastic syndrome. Some clones in this sample may be carry-over from other donors' samples. Sequences were derived from peripheral blood mononuclear cells, sampled before stem cell transplant.

The CDR3 is CASSAPGPPYEQYF. CDR3 sequence (DNA): TGTGCCAGCAGCGCTCCAGGGCCCCCTTACGAGCAGTACTTC. The chain links TRBV9 to TRBJ2-7, with D maybe TRBD1 (5 bases). Germline V gene lookup returns CDR1 SGDLS and CDR2 YYNGEE. The length of the CDR3 is 14 residues. V was pared by 3 bases and J by 4 bases, with 14 bases between.